The rows below give T cell receptor beta chains drawn from one sample of a study of early T cells in non-severe SARS-CoV-2 infection. Each CDR3 protein is one row after TCRdb ran MiXCR on the 5' RACE reads. The table lists nearly 110,000 distinct CDR3 sequences, approximately 10% of them singletons, with more than 6.5% in the top ten. The sequenced material came from whole blood. The receptors come from an adult who was a healthcare worker with PCR-confirmed SARS-CoV-2 infection or an uninfected control (not recorded which). Each CDR3 is given with its conserved first and last residue. The D gene is left open where the match is weak. The size field is filled for only some rows; it gives once, few, many or a size class.

TRBJ2-1	TRBV19	few	TRBD2	CASPYLPRREFEQFF	TGTGCCAGCCCATATCTCCCACGGCGGGAGTTTGAGCAGTTCTTC
TRBJ1-2	TRBV7-2	many	-	CASSVDNYGYTF	TGTGCCAGCAGCGTAGACAACTATGGCTACACCTTC
TRBJ2-1	TRBV12-3/TRBV12-4	many	-	CASSSRLEQFF	TGTGCCAGCAGTTCGAGATTGGAGCAGTTCTTC
TRBJ1-1	TRBV6-5	many	-	CASSFSEARSTEAFF	TGTGCCAGCAGTTTCTCTGAGGCCCGAAGCACTGAAGCTTTCTTT
TRBJ2-1	TRBV27	many	TRBD2	CASSTRTSGSHYDNEQFF	TGTGCCAGCAGTACAAGGACTAGCGGGAGCCATTACGACAATGAGCAGTTCTTC
TRBJ2-4	TRBV12-3/TRBV12-4	-	-	CASSRGTKNIQYF	TGTGCCAGCAGTCGGGGGACCAAAAACATTCAGTACTTC
TRBJ2-1	TRBV27	-	TRBD2	CASSSTSGAYNEQFF	TGTGCCAGCAGCTCGACTAGCGGGGCCTACAATGAGCAGTTCTTC
TRBJ1-1	TRBV4-2	-	-	CASSPGEASSTEAFF	TGTGCCAGCAGCCCCGGGGAGGCATCGAGCACTGAAGCTTTCTTT
TRBJ2-7	TRBV12-3/TRBV12-4	many	-	CASSSSLALTREQYF	TGTGCCAGCAGTTCTTCATTGGCCCTAACACGGGAGCAGTACTTC
TRBJ2-6	TRBV29-1	many	-	CSVEGPGANVLTF	TGCAGCGTTGAAGGACCCGGGGCCAACGTCCTGACTTTC
TRBJ1-3	TRBV19	many	-	CASTVLLGNTIYF	TGTGCCAGTACTGTCCTCCTGGGAAACACCATATATTTT
TRBJ2-1	TRBV6-5	-	TRBD2	CASSSDGLAASNNEQFF	TGTGCCAGCAGCAGCGATGGACTAGCGGCCAGTAACAATGAGCAGTTCTTC
TRBJ2-7	TRBV27	-	TRBD1	CASRAETGWSYEQYF	TGTGCCAGCAGGGCAGAGACAGGGTGGTCCTACGAGCAGTACTTC
TRBJ1-1	TRBV4-3	few	-	CASSQELLGRWKAFF	TGCGCCAGCAGCCAAGAACTGCTTGGGAGGTGGAAAGCTTTCTTT
TRBJ2-1	TRBV12-3/TRBV12-4	many	TRBD2	CASSYRAGTRGIF	TGTGCCAGCAGTTATAGGGCGGGGACTAGGGGCATCTTC
TRBJ1-1	TRBV11-2	few	-	CASSLIKPNTEAFF	TGTGCCAGCAGCTTAATTAAACCGAACACTGAAGCTTTCTTT
TRBJ1-1	TRBV28	-	-	CASSLLGGTEAFF	TGTGCCAGCAGTTTATTGGGGGGCACTGAAGCTTTCTTT
TRBJ2-5	TRBV20-1	few	-	CSASGRETQYF	TGCAGTGCTAGTGGGAGAGAGACCCAGTACTTC
TRBJ2-7	TRBV27	-	TRBD2	CASSPEAGAAYEQYF	TGTGCCAGCAGTCCAGAAGCGGGAGCTGCTTACGAGCAGTACTTC
TRBJ2-4	TRBV5-6	few	TRBD1	CASSLWTGYPKNIQYF	TGTGCCAGCAGCTTATGGACAGGGTATCCCAAAAACATTCAGTACTTC
TRBJ2-7	TRBV7-2	few	-	CASSLAPGKPYEQYF	TGTGCCAGCAGCTTAGCGCCGGGGAAACCCTACGAGCAGTACTTC
TRBJ2-1	TRBV27	few	TRBD2	CASFGAGLAGVREQFF	TGTGCCAGCTTCGGGGCCGGACTAGCGGGAGTTAGGGAGCAGTTCTTC
TRBJ2-3	TRBV12-3/TRBV12-4	-	-	CASSSPRLEVTDTQYF	TGTGCCAGCAGTTCGCCCCGACTAGAGGTCACAGATACGCAGTATTTT
TRBJ2-7	TRBV27	few	TRBD2	CASSRRGDEQYF	TGTGCCAGCAGTCGACGGGGGGACGAGCAGTACTTC
TRBJ2-1	TRBV28	many	TRBD2	CASSPPGLARNEQFF	TGTGCCAGCAGCCCGCCGGGACTAGCTCGCAATGAGCAGTTCTTC
TRBJ2-1	TRBV19	few	-	CASSIGASSYNEQFF	TGTGCCAGTAGTATCGGGGCTAGCTCCTACAATGAGCAGTTCTTC
TRBJ2-3	TRBV7-2	many	-	CASSLVRWTDTQYF	TGTGCCAGCAGCTTAGTTAGATGGACAGATACGCAGTATTTT
TRBJ1-1	TRBV29-1	-	-	CSVGGTLNTEAFF	TGCAGCGTTGGGGGCACCTTGAACACTGAAGCTTTCTTT
TRBJ2-7	TRBV10-3	-	-	CAISESLGSDEQYF	TGTGCCATCAGTGAGTCCTTGGGATCCGACGAGCAGTACTTC
TRBJ2-1	TRBV7-9	few	-	CASSLRPLSSRYNEQFF	TGTGCCAGCAGCTTAAGACCCCTGTCCAGTCGGTACAATGAGCAGTTCTTC
TRBJ2-1	TRBV7-3	-	-	CASSLIGGRSPNEQFF	TGTGCCAGCAGCTTAATAGGTGGGAGGTCCCCCAATGAGCAGTTCTTC
TRBJ2-7	TRBV4-1	few	-	CASSQDELEEQYF	TGCGCCAGCAGCCAAGATGAACTAGAAGAGCAGTACTTC
TRBJ2-3	TRBV20-1	many	-	CSGRGVQLDTQYF	TGCAGTGGAAGGGGGGTGCAGTTAGATACGCAGTATTTT
TRBJ2-3	TRBV19	few	-	CATSFRSTDTQYF	TGTGCCACCTCCTTTCGGTCCACAGATACGCAGTATTTT
TRBJ2-1	TRBV29-1	-	-	CSVGRPSSYNEQFF	TGCAGCGTTGGAAGACCAAGCTCCTACAATGAGCAGTTCTTC
TRBJ2-1	TRBV12-3/TRBV12-4	few	TRBD2	CASSLVLAGGGQFF	TGTGCCAGCAGTTTAGTTCTAGCGGGAGGAGGCCAGTTCTTC
TRBJ2-1	TRBV30	-	-	CAWIAAYNEQFF	TGTGCCTGGATAGCGGCCTACAATGAGCAGTTCTTC
TRBJ2-4	TRBV4-1	few	-	CASSHTDQAKNIQYF	TGCGCCAGCAGCCATACCGACCAAGCCAAAAACATTCAGTACTTC
TRBJ1-6	TRBV7-9	many	-	CASSRPGSYNSPLHF	TGTGCCAGCAGCCGTCCGGGCTCCTATAATTCACCCCTCCACTTT
TRBJ2-1	TRBV7-2	many	-	CASSRSPRVEQFF	TGTGCCAGCAGCAGAAGCCCCAGGGTTGAGCAGTTCTTC
TRBJ2-1	TRBV6-2/TRBV6-3	few	TRBD2	CASSPASGMGHEQFF	TGTGCCAGCAGTCCCGCTAGCGGGATGGGGCATGAGCAGTTCTTC
TRBJ2-7	TRBV27	few	TRBD1	CASSAGTGYGEQYF	TGTGCCAGCAGTGCGGGGACAGGGTATGGGGAGCAGTACTTC
TRBJ2-5	TRBV20-1	few	TRBD2	CSARLAEETQYF	TGCAGTGCCAGACTAGCGGAAGAGACCCAGTACTTC
TRBJ2-2	TRBV28	many	-	CASRGLTGELFF	TGTGCCAGCAGGGGATTAACCGGGGAGCTGTTTTTT
TRBJ1-2	TRBV6-5	-	-	CASREWTDDINYGYTF	TGTGCCAGCAGAGAGTGGACCGATGATATTAACTATGGCTACACCTTC